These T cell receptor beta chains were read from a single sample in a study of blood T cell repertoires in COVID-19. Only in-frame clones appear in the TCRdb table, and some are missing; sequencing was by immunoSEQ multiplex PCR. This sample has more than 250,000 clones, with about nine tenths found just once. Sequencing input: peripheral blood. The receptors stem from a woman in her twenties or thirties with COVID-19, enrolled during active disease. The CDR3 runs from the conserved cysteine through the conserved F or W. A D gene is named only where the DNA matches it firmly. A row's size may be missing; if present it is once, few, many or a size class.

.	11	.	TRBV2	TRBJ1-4	CASSETNKLFF	TGTGCCAGCAGTGAAACTAATAAACTGTTTTTT
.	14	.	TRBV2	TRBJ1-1	CASSVSESGTEAFF	TGTGCCAGCAGTGTATCAGAATCGGGCACTGAAGCTTTCTTT
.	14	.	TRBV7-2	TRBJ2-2	CASSLGTSTGELFF	TGTGCCAGCAGCTTAGGGACATCTACCGGGGAGCTGTTTTTT
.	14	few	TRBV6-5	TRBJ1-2	CASSPRAVNYGYTF	TGTGCCAGCAGTCCCCGCGCCGTTAACTATGGCTACACCTTC
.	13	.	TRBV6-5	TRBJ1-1	CASARGMNTEAFF	TGTGCCAGCGCACGGGGAATGAACACTGAAGCTTTCTTT
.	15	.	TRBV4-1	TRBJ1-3	CASSQGGLGGNTIYF	TGCGCCAGCAGCCAGGGGGGACTGGGGGGAAACACCATATATTTT
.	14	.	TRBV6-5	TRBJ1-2	CASSYGAGNYGYTF	TGTGCCAGCAGTTACGGGGCCGGTAACTATGGCTACACCTTC
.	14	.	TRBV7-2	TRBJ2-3	CASSLGTTTDTQYF	TGTGCCAGCAGCTTAGGGACTACCACAGATACGCAGTATTTT
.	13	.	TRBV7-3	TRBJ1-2	CASIGRFRYGYTF	TGTGCCAGCATTGGCAGATTCCGCTATGGCTACACCTTC
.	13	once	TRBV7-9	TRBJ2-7	CASSLSGGYEQYF	TGTGCCAGCAGCTTATCAGGAGGCTACGAGCAGTACTTC
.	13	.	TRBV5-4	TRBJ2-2	CASSLQGSGELFF	TGTGCCAGCAGCTTGCAGGGGTCCGGGGAGCTGTTTTTT
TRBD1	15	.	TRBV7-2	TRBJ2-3	CASKSGTGVTDTQYF	TGTGCCAGCAAGTCCGGGACAGGGGTCACAGATACGCAGTATTTT
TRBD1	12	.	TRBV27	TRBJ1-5	CATRQGNQPQHF	TGTGCCACCCGACAGGGGAATCAGCCCCAGCATTTT
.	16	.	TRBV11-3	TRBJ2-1	CASSSLGVSSYNEQFF	TGTGCCAGCAGCTCCCTGGGCGTTAGCTCCTACAATGAGCAGTTCTTC
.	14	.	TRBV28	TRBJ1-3	CASRSDSSGNTIYF	TGTGCCAGCAGATCCGACAGCTCTGGAAACACCATATATTTT
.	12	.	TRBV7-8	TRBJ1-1	CASSRSYTEAFF	TGTGCCAGCAGCCGAAGCTACACTGAAGCTTTCTTT
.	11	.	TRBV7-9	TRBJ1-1	CASSFPTEAFF	TGTGCCAGCAGCTTTCCTACCGAAGCTTTCTTT
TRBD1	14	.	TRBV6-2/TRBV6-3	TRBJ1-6	CASSRQGAHSPLHF	TGTGCCAGCAGCCGACAGGGGGCGCATTCACCCCTCCACTTT
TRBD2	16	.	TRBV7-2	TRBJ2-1	CASSLVYGGGRGEQFF	TGTGCCAGCAGCTTAGTCTATGGCGGGGGGAGAGGAGAGCAGTTCTTC
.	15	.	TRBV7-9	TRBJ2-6	CASSLTGLGANVLTF	TGTGCCAGCAGCTTAACCGGGTTAGGGGCCAACGTCCTGACTTTC
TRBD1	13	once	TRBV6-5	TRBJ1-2	CASTEGQGLLHTF	TGTGCCAGCACCGAGGGACAGGGGCTGCTCCACACCTTC
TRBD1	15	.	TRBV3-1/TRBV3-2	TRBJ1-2	CASSSTGQGDYGYTF	TGTGCCAGCAGCTCAACGGGACAGGGGGACTATGGCTACACCTTC
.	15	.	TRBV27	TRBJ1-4	CASSPGEFGNEKLFF	TGTGCCAGCAGTCCAGGGGAGTTCGGTAATGAAAAACTGTTTTTT
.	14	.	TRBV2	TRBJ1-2	CASSENQVIYGYTF	TGTGCCAGCAGTGAGAACCAGGTCATCTATGGCTACACCTTC
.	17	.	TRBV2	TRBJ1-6	CASSEALGGDINSPLHF	TGTGCCAGCAGTGAAGCTTTAGGGGGGGATATCAATTCACCCCTCCACTTT
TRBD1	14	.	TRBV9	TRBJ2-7	CASSVGDRQYEQYF	TGTGCCAGCAGCGTAGGGGACAGACAATACGAGCAGTACTTC
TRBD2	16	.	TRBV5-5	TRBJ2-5	CASSLVSGGTQETQYF	TGTGCCAGCAGCTTGGTTAGCGGGGGGACCCAAGAGACCCAGTACTTC
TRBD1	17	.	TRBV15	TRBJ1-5	CATSRGTGGAFRQPQHF	TGTGCCACCAGCCGGGGGACAGGGGGCGCTTTTCGTCAGCCCCAGCATTTT
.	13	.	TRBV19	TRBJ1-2	CASSGQAGYGYTF	TGTGCCAGTAGTGGGCAAGCGGGCTATGGCTACACCTTC
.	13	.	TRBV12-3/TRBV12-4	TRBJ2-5	CASSLDNRETQYF	TGTGCCAGCAGTTTGGACAATAGGGAGACCCAGTACTTC
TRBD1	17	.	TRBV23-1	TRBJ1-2	CASSQATEDRENKGYTF	TGCGCCAGCAGTCAAGCCACTGAAGACAGGGAGAATAAGGGCTACACCTTC
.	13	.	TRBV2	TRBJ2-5	CASSGLSQETQYF	TGTGCCAGCTCAGGACTCTCGCAAGAGACCCAGTACTTC
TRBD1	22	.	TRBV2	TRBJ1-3	CASRDTGTADLNIRYSGNTIYF	TGTGCCAGCAGGGACACGGGGACAGCCGATCTCAATATCCGTTACTCTGGAAACACCATATATTTT
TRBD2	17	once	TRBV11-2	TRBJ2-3	CASSPTRGGGVTDTQYF	TGTGCCAGCAGCCCTACCCGGGGCGGGGGGGTCACAGATACGCAGTATTTT
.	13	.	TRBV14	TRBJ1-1	CASSQGRLGEAFF	TGTGCCAGCAGCCAGGGGAGGCTAGGTGAAGCTTTCTTT
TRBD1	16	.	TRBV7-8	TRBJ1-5	CASSSGGAEGNQPQHF	TGTGCCAGCAGCTCAGGGGGAGCCGAGGGCAATCAGCCCCAGCATTTT
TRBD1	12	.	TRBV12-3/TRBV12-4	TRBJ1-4	CASKGDSQKLFF	TGTGCCAGCAAGGGGGACAGCCAAAAACTGTTTTTT
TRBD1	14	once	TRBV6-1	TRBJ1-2	CASSRDRESDGYTF	TGTGCCAGCAGCCGGGACAGGGAGTCGGACGGCTACACCTTC
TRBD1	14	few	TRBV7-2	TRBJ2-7	CASSPGTGGLGQYF	TGTGCCAGCAGCCCCGGGACAGGGGGCTTGGGGCAGTACTTC
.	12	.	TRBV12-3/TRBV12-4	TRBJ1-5	CASSAGEQPQHF	TGTGCCAGCAGTGCAGGGGAACAGCCCCAGCATTTT
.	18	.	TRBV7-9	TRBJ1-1	CASSFPPVSRGRDTEAFF	TGTGCCAGCAGCTTCCCCCCGGTTTCGCGGGGGCGGGACACTGAAGCTTTCTTT
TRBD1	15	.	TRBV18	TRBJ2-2	CASSTGTGSTGELFF	TGTGCCAGCTCAACCGGGACAGGGAGTACCGGGGAGCTGTTTTTT
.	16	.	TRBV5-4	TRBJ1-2	CASSFATGGFEWGYTF	TGTGCCAGCAGCTTTGCGACCGGAGGTTTCGAGTGGGGCTACACCTTC
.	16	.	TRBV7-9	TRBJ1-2	CASSDTGTPFTYGYTF	TGTGCCAGCAGCGACACAGGGACCCCGTTTACCTATGGCTACACCTTC
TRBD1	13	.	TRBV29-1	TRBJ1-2	CSVEGEQGGGYTF	TGCAGCGTTGAGGGAGAACAGGGGGGCGGCTACACCTTC
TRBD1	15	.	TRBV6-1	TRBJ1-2	CASSEGEQGAYGYTF	TGTGCCAGCAGTGAAGGGGAACAGGGGGCATATGGCTACACCTTC
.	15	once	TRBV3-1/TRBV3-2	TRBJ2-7	CASSQDWGLGYEQYF	TGTGCCAGCAGCCAAGATTGGGGGCTAGGCTACGAGCAGTACTTC
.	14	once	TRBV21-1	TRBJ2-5	CATDDRDRGETQYF	TGTGCGACTGATGACAGGGACAGGGGAGAGACCCAGTACTTC
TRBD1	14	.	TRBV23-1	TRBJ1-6	CASSQGRGVSPLHF	TGCGCCAGCAGTCAAGGCAGGGGGGTATCACCCCTCCACTTT
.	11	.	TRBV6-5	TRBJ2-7	CASLKNYEQYF	TGTGCCAGCTTAAAAAACTACGAGCAGTACTTC
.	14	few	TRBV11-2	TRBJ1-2	CASSLMRLNHGYTF	TGTGCCAGCAGCTTAATGCGTCTAAACCATGGCTACACCTTC
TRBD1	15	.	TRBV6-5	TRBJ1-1	CASRGQGAGNTEAFF	TGTGCCAGCAGGGGGCAGGGGGCAGGGAACACTGAAGCTTTCTTT
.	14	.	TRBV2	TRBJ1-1	CASSGVRMNTEAFF	TGTGCCAGCAGTGGGGTCAGGATGAACACTGAAGCTTTCTTT
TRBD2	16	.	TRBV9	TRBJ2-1	CASSVASGGSYNEQFF	TGTGCCAGCAGCGTAGCGAGCGGGGGGTCCTACAATGAGCAGTTCTTC
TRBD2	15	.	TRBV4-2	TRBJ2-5	CASSQDRGGQETQYF	TGTGCCAGCAGCCAAGACCGGGGGGGGCAAGAGACCCAGTACTTC
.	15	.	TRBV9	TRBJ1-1	CASSVDGRVPRWAFF	TGTGCCAGCAGCGTAGATGGCAGGGTCCCGCGATGGGCTTTCTTT
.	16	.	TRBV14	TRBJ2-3	CASSQDGTESTDTQYF	TGTGCCAGCAGCCAAGATGGCACCGAAAGCACAGATACGCAGTATTTT
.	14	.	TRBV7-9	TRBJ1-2	CASSLETGNYGYTF	TGTGCCAGCAGCTTAGAGACAGGCAACTATGGCTACACCTTC